This TCR beta chain was documented in a study of blood T cell dynamics during melanoma immunotherapy. Study summary: Standard first-line treatment here was pembrolizumab or nivolumab plus ipilimumab in metastatic melanoma. The study, taken as a whole, reports: Immune-effector CD8+ cells best matched cell-free DNA CDR3 sequences and were most clonal.

On this clone: Its target is unknown.

Measured with immunoSEQ multiplex PCR; TCRdb has only the in-frame clones, and not every one. Of about 700 clones in the sample, approximately 79% are singletons; the top ten hold around 12%. Time point given: pre-treatment baseline. Immune-effector memory T cells were defined as CD3+ CD4- CD8+ CD45RA- CD45RO-high CD27- CCR7-. Samples come from before therapy and from week 3 after the first blockade cycle. Trimming took 5 bases from V and 3 from J, leaving 17 bases between them. CDR1 SGHVS and CDR2 FNYEAQ come from the germline V gene. The CDR3 consists of 15 residues. This receptor was obtained from a human donor with melanoma. The rearrangement uses TRBV7-6 and TRBJ2-7; possibly TRBD2 for D (5 bases). Specimen: CD8+ T cells from blood, collected from a patient treated with checkpoint blockade. CDR3 coding DNA: TGTGCCAGCAGCGCCGGGGATGCGGGTGGCTACGAGCAGTACTTC. This encodes CASSAGDAGGYEQYF.